Presented here are 10 T cell receptor beta chains from one specimen sequenced in a study of cytomegalovirus exposure and HLA in healthy donors. With 60 Vbeta and 13 Jbeta primers, the PCR was carried out. Method: immunoSEQ multiplex PCR; TCRdb's copy keeps in-frame clones and lacks some. Here the sample spans over 150,000 clones, almost 80% being singletons. Material: PBMCs. All receptors come from a woman aged 50 to 60 in good health and CMV-seronegative.

The chain combines TRBV5-5 with TRBJ2-1; TRBD2 matches at 7 bases. Trimming cost V 4 bases and J 4 bases; bases outside gene matches: 5. This CDR3 spans 14 amino acids. Germline V gene sequence: CDR1 SGHKS, CDR2 YYEKEE (reference sequence). The CDR3 DNA is TGTGCCAGCAGCCCTGCGGGAGTTTACAATGAGCAGTTCTTC. Translated: CASSPAGVYNEQFF.

This clone was seen more than once but under ten times. The chain employs TRBV7-9 and TRBJ1-1, with 7 bases that match TRBD1. The V segment lost 4 bases and the J segment 10 bases; nucleotides outside the gene matches: 18. CDR3 length equals 16 residues. Per germline, CDR1 SEHNR and CDR2 FQNEAQ (reference sequence). The CDR3 bases are TGTGCCAGCAGCTCCTATCTAATGACAGGGATGGGGGGAGCTTTCTTT. It encodes CASSSYLMTGMGGAFF.

This chain joins TRBV6-5 and TRBJ2-7, with D hard to call. Between the trimmed V and J ends, which lost 0 bases and 3 bases, there was a span of 12 bases. From germline, CDR1 is MNHEY and CDR2 SVGAGI. The CDR3 is 15 amino acids. The CDR3 loop reads CASSYSGFLNYEQYF. The CDR3 region has the DNA TGTGCCAGCAGTTACTCCGGTTTCCTGAACTACGAGCAGTACTTC.

The rearrangement links TRBV14 to TRBJ2-1, with 7 bases aligning to TRBD1. In germline, CDR1 is SGHDN, CDR2 FVKESK. V lost 6 bases to trimming and J lost 5 bases; unmatched junction nucleotides: 7. CDR3 length: 14 amino acids. For the CDR3, the DNA is TGTGCCAGCAGTCGCCTGGGACAGAACAATGAGCAGTTCTTC. It specifies CASSRLGQNNEQFF.

The chain recombines TRBV5-4 with TRBJ2-7; 11 bases map to TRBD2. The CDR3 spans 14 residues. The V gene's germline CDR1 is SGHNT and CDR2 YYREEE (reference sequence). V was pared by 4 bases and J by 6 bases, with 6 bases of the junction left unmatched. Here the CDR3 reads CASSPTSGSREQYF. DNA of the CDR3: TGTGCCAGCAGCCCCACTAGCGGGAGCCGCGAGCAGTACTTC.

The gene calls are TRBV7-2 and TRBJ2-1; 9 bases are a match to TRBD2. J lost 4 bases, V lost 3 bases, and 1 base had no gene match. Germline CDR1 reads SGHTA; CDR2 reads FQGNSA. The CDR3 runs to 14 residues. The CDR3 reads CASSFSGGYNEQFF. Written as DNA, the CDR3 is TGTGCCAGCAGCTTTAGCGGGGGTTACAATGAGCAGTTCTTC. The full variable domain, in which reference TRBV7-2 and TRBJ2-1 provide the parts outside the CDR3, is GAGVSQSPSNKVTEKGKDVELRCDPISGHTALYWYRQSLGQGLEFLIYFQGNSAPDKSGLPSDRFSAERTGGSVSTLTIQRTQQEDSAVYLCASSFSGGYNEQFFGPGTRLTVL.

The gene calls are TRBV6-1 and TRBJ2-5; D is possibly TRBD1 (6 bases). The J call may be mistaken, given a closer DNA end match to TRBJ2-7. This CDR3 has 14 amino acids. Germline CDR1 reads MNHNS; CDR2 reads SASEGT. Written as DNA, the CDR3 is TGTGCCAGCAGACATACCAGGGGTACCTACGAGCAGTACTTC. This gives the protein CASRHTRGTYEQYF.

The gene calls are TRBV10-3 and TRBJ2-2; unclear D gene. V shed 7 bases and J shed 0 bases, with 9 bases lying between them. The germline V gene encodes CDR1 ENHRY and CDR2 SYGVKD. The CDR3 is made up of 14 amino acids. CDR3 coding DNA: TGTGCCATCACTCCGAGCACGAACACCGGGGAGCTGTTTTTT. This translates into CAITPSTNTGELFF.

The CDR3 DNA follows: TGCGCCAGCAGCCAAGATCACAAGCGCGAGCAGTTCTTC. Protein: CASSQDHKREQFF. V is TRBV4-1 and J is TRBJ2-1; unclear D gene. V lost 0 bases and J 10 bases, leaving 10 bases between the germline ends. CDR3 length: 13 residues. In germline, CDR1 is MGHRA, CDR2 YSYEKL.

The genes are TRBV19 and TRBJ1-4; 7 bases line up with TRBD1. Trimming cost V 11 bases and J 6 bases; bases outside gene matches: 9. CDR3 length equals 13 residues. Per the germline V gene, CDR1 is LNHDA and CDR2 is SQIVND (reference sequence). The CDR3 sequence: CAGLDRAHEKLFF. CDR3 sequence (DNA): TGTGCCGGCCTTGACAGGGCCCATGAAAAACTGTTTTTT. Combining the CDR3 with reference TRBV19 and TRBJ1-4 gives the whole variable domain DGGITQSPKYLFRKEGQNVTLSCEQNLNHDAMYWYRQDPGQGLRLIYYSQIVNDFQKGDIAEGYSVSREKKESFPLTVTSAQKNPTAFYLCAGLDRAHEKLFFGSGTQLSVL.